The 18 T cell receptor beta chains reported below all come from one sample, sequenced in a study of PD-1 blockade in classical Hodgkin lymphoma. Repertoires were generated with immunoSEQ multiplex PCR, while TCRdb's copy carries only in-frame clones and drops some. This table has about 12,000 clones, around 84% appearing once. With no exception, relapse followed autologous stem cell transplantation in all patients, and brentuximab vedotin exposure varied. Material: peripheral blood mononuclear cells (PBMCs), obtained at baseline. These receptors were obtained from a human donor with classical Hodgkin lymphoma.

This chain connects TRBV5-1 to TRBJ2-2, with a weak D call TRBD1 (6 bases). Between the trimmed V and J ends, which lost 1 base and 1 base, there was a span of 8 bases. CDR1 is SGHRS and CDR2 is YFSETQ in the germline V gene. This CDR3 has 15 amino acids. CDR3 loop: CASSLLGQNTGELFF. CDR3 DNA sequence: TGCGCCAGCAGCTTGCTGGGACAGAACACCGGGGAGCTGTTTTTT. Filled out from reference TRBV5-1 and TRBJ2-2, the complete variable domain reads KAGVTQTPRYLIKTRGQQVTLSCSPISGHRSVSWYQQTPGQGLQFLFEYFSETQRNKGNFPGRFSGRQFSNSRSEMNVSTLELGDSALYLCASSLLGQNTGELFFGEGSRLTVL.

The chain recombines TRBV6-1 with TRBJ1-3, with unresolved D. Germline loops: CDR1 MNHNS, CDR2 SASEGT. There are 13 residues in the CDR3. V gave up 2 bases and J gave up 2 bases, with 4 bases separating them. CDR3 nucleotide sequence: TGTGCCAGCAGTGAAAACCCTGGAAACACCATATATTTT. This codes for CASSENPGNTIYF.

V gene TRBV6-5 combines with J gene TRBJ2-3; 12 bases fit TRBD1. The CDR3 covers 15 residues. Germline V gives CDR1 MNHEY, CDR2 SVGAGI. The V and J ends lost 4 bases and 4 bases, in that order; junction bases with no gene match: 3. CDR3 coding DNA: TGTGCCAGCAGTTCGGGACAGGGGGCCGCAGATACGCAGTATTTT. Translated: CASSSGQGAADTQYF.

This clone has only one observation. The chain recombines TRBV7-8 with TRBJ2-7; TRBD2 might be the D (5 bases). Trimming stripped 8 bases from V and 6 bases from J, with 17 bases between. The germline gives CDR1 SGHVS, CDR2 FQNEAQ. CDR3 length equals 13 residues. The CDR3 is CASGQPGSSEQYF. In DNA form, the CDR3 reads TGTGCCAGCGGTCAACCGGGGTCGTCCGAGCAGTACTTC.

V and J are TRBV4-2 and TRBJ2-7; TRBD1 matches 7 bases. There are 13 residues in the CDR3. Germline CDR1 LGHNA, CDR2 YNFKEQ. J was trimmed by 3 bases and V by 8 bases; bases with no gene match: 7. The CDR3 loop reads CASSDRESYEQYF. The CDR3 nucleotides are TGTGCCAGCTCCGACAGGGAGAGCTACGAGCAGTACTTC.

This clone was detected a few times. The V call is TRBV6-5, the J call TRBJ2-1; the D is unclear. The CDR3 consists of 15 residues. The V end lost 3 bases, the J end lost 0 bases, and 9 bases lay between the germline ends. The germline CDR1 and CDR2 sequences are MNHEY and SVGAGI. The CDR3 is CASSYGESSYNEQFF. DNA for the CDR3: TGTGCCAGCAGTTATGGAGAGAGCTCCTACAATGAGCAGTTCTTC.

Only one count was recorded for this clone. In nucleotides, the CDR3 is TGTGCCAGCAGCCCAGACAGGGCCAACGAGCAGTACTTC. Its protein is CASSPDRANEQYF. The chain uses TRBV5-4 and TRBJ2-7; 7 bases map to TRBD1. V lost 4 bases, J lost 5 bases, and 6 bases stayed unmatched. Germline V gene sequence: CDR1 SGHNT, CDR2 YYREEE (reference sequence). This CDR3 is 13 amino acids long.

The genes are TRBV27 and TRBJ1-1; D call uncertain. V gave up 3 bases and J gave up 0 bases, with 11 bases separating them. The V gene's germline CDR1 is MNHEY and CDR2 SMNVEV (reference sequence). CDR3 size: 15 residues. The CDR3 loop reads CASSFNIKMNTEAFF. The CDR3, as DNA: TGTGCCAGCAGTTTTAATATCAAAATGAACACTGAAGCTTTCTTT.

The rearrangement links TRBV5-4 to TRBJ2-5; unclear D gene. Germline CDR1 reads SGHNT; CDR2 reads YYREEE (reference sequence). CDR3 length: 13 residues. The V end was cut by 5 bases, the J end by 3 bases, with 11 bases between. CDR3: CASSYRAEETQYF. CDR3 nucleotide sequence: TGTGCCAGCAGTTATCGGGCTGAAGAGACCCAGTACTTC.

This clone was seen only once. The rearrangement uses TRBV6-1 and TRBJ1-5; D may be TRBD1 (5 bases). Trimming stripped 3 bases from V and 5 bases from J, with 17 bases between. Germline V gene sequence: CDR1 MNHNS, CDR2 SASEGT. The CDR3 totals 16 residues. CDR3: CASSESGDSYYQPQHF. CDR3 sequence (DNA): TGTGCCAGCAGTGAGAGTGGTGACAGCTACTATCAGCCCCAGCATTTT.

CDR3 residues: CASSLALGNTEAFF. The CDR3 DNA sequence: TGCGCCAGCAGCTTGGCCTTAGGTAACACTGAAGCTTTCTTT. This chain joins TRBV5-1 and TRBJ1-1; no reliable D call. The CDR3 covers 14 residues. Germline assignment: CDR1 SGHRS and CDR2 YFSETQ. V was pared by 0 bases and J by 2 bases, with 8 bases between.

CDR3 DNA sequence: TGCGCCAGCAGCCAATTAACAGGACCCAACAATGAGCAGTTCTTC. Its protein is CASSQLTGPNNEQFF. The chain joins TRBV4-3 to TRBJ2-1; D possibly corresponds to TRBD1 (5 bases). The V end lost 2 bases, the J end lost 5 bases, and 13 bases lay between the germline ends. Germline V CDR1 and CDR2: LGHNA, YSLEER. This CDR3 is built from 15 residues.

CDR3 bases: TGCGCCAGCAGCTTGGCAAGCGGGGGTTACAATGAGCAGTTCTTC. Protein product: CASSLASGGYNEQFF. This sequence joins TRBV5-1 and TRBJ2-1; 8 nucleotides align to TRBD2. The germline V gene has CDR1 SGHRS and CDR2 YFSETQ. The junction had 3 bases not matched to a gene; V was cut back by 0 bases and J by 4 bases. This CDR3 spans 15 amino acids.

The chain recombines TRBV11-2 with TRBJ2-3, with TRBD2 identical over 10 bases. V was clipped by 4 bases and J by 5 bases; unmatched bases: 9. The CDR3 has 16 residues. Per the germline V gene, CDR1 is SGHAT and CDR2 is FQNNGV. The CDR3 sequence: CASSSQTLAGVDTQYF. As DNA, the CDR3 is TGTGCCAGCAGCTCTCAGACGCTAGCGGGAGTAGATACGCAGTATTTT.

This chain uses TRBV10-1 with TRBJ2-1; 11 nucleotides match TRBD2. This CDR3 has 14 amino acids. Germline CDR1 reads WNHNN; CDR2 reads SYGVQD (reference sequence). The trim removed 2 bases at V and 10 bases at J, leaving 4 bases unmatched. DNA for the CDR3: TGCGCCAGCAGTGAGGGACTAGCGGGCCAGGAGCAGTTCTTC. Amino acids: CASSEGLAGQEQFF.

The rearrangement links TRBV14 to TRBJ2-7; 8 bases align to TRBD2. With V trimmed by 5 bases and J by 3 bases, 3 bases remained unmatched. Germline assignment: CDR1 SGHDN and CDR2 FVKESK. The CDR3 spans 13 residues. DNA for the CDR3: TGTGCCAGCAGCGGACTAGCAAGCTACGAGCAGTACTTC. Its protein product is CASSGLASYEQYF.

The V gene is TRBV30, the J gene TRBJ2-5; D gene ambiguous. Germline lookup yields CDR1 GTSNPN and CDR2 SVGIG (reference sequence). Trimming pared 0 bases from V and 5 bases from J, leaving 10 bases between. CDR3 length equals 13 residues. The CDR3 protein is CAWSVQEGETQYF. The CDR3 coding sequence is TGTGCCTGGAGTGTCCAGGAAGGGGAGACCCAGTACTTC. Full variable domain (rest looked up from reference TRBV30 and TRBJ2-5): SQTIHQWPATLVQPVGSPLSLECTVEGTSNPNLYWYRQAAGRGLQLLFYSVGIGQISSEVPQNLSASRPQDRQFILSSKKLLLSDSGFYLCAWSVQEGETQYFGPGTRLLVL.

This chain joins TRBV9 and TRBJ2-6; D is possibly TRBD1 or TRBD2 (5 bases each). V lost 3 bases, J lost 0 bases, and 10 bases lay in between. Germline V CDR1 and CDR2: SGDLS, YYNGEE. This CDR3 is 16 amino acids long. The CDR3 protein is CASSGGWASGANVLTF. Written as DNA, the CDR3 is TGTGCCAGCAGCGGGGGGTGGGCCTCTGGGGCCAACGTCCTGACTTTC.